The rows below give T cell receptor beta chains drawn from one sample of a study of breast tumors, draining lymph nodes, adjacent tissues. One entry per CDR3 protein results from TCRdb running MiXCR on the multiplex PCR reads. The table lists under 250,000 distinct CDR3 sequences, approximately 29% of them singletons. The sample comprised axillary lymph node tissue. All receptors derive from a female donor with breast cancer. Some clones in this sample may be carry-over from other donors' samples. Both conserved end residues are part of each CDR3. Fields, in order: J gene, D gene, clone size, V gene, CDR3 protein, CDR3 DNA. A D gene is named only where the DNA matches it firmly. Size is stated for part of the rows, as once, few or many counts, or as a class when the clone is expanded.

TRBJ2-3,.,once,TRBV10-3,CAIGGGTDTQYF,TGTGCCATCGGAGGTGGCACAGATACGCAGTATTTT
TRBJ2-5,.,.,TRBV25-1,CASSEAGTPGETQYF,TGTGCCAGCAGTGAGGCCGGGACACCCGGAGAGACCCAGTACTTC
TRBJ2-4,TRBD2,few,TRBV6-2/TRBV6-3,CASSSNWGLAGGVIQYF,TGTGCCAGCAGCTCCAATTGGGGACTAGCGGGAGGAGTCATTCAGTACTTC
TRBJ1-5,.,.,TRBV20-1,CSVSGYSNQPQHF,TGCAGTGTTAGCGGATACAGCAATCAGCCCCAGCATTTT
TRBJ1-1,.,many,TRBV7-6,CASSLDPTEAFF,TGTGCCAGCAGCTTAGACCCGACAGAAGCTTTCTTT
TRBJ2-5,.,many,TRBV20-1,CSARLAEETQYF,TGCAGTGCTAGATTAGCGGAAGAGACCCAGTACTTC
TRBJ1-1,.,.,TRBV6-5,CASRRAASTEQAFF,TGTGCCAGCAGGAGGGCGGCCTCGACGGAACAAGCTTTCTTT
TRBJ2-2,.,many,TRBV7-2,CASSLAIGELFF,TGTGCCAGCAGCTTAGCCATCGGGGAGCTGTTTTTT
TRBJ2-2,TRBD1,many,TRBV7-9,CASSIQGAGELFF,TGTGCCAGCAGCATACAGGGGGCCGGGGAGCTGTTTTTT
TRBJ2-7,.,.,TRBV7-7,CAKKGSYEQYF,TGTGCTAAGAAAGGGTCCTACGAGCAGTACTTC
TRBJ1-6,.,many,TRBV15,CATSRDGGRYSPLHF,TGTGCCACCAGCAGAGACGGGGGGAGGTACTCACCCCTCCACTTT
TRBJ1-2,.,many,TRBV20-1,CSARENRALDGYTF,TGCAGTGCTAGAGAGAACAGGGCCCTCGATGGCTACACCTTC
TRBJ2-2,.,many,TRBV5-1,CASCLLWGNTGELFF,TGCGCCAGCTGCCTTTTATGGGGGAACACCGGGGAGCTGTTTTTT
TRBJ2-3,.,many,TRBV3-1,CASSYLGGTQYF,TGTGCCAGCAGCTACCTCGGGGGTACGCAGTATTTT
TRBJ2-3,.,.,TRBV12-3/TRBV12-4,CASSFSPELRTDTQYF,TGTGCCAGCAGTTTCTCTCCCGAACTCCGCACAGATACGCAGTATTTT
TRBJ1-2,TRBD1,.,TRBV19,CASTTGGFYGYTF,TGTGCCAGTACCACAGGGGGCTTCTATGGCTACACCTTC
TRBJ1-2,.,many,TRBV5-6,CASSFDYGYTF,TGTGCCAGCAGCTTTGACTATGGCTACACCTTC
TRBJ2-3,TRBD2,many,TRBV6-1,CASRVREGRADTQYF,TGTGCCAGCAGGGTTCGGGAGGGCCGGGCAGATACGCAGTATTTT
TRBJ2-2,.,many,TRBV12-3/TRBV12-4,CASSFGTNTGELFF,TGTGCCAGCAGTTTCGGTACTAACACCGGGGAGCTGTTTTTT
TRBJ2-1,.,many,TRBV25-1,CASTKGAVSRNEQFF,TGTGCCAGCACCAAGGGAGCGGTCTCTAGGAATGAGCAGTTCTTC
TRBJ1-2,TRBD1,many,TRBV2,CARRQGRNYGYTF,TGTGCCAGAAGACAGGGGCGCAACTATGGCTACACCTTC
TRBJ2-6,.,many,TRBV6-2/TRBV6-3,CASSTGNSGANVLTF,TGTGCCAGCAGTACAGGAAACTCTGGGGCCAACGTCCTGACTTTC
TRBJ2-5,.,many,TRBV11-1,CASSPQRQATKETQYF,TGTGCCAGCAGCCCTCAACGACAGGCGACCAAAGAGACCCAGTACTTC
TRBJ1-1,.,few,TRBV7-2,CASSFGPSTEAFF,TGTGCCAGCAGCTTCGGCCCAAGCACTGAAGCTTTCTTT
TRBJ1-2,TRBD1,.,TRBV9,CASSPDFPGTDSNYGYTF,TGTGCCAGCAGCCCCGACTTCCCCGGGACAGATTCTAACTATGGCTACACCTTC
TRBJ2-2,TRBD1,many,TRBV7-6,CASSITGTEIIGELFF,TGTGCCAGCAGCATAACCGGGACAGAAATAATCGGGGAGCTGTTTTTT
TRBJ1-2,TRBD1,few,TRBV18,CASSPNPGQGASGYTF,TGTGCCAGCTCACCAAACCCGGGACAGGGGGCGTCTGGCTACACCTTC
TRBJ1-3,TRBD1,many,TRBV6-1,CASRLRQGDPGNTIYF,TGTGCCAGCAGGCTAAGACAGGGCGACCCTGGAAACACCATATATTTT
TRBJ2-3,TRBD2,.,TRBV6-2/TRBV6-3,CASRSAGFGDTQCF,TGTGCCAGCAGATCAGCGGGATTCGGAGATACGCAGTGTTTT
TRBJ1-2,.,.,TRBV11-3,CASSLVGDSGNTF,TGTGCCAGCAGCTTAGTAGGGGACTCTGGAAACACCTTC
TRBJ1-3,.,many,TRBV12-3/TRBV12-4,CASSEHTAGVGGNTIYF,TGTGCCAGCAGCGAGCACACGGCCGGGGTGGGTGGAAACACCATATATTTT
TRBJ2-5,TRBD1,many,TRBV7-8,CASSSGTGWSETQHF,TGTGCCAGCAGCTCAGGGACAGGGTGGTCGGAGACCCAGCACTTC
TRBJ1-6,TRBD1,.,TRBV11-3,CASSLGGTGRDSPLHF,TGTGCCAGCAGCTTAGGGGGGACAGGGAGGGATTCACCCCTCCACTTT
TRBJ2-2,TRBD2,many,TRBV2,CASSEALVAGTNTGELFF,TGTGCCAGCAGTGAAGCGCTTGTAGCGGGGACGAACACCGGGGAGCTGTTTTTT
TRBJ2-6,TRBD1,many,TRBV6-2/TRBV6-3,CASIPGGGGANVLTF,TGTGCCAGCATCCCAGGGGGTGGTGGGGCCAACGTCCTGACTTTC
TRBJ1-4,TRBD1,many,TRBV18,CASSLNTGTGNEKLFF,TGTGCCAGCTCACTCAATACCGGGACAGGGAATGAAAAACTGTTTTTT
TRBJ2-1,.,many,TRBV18,CASSPSRGGQFF,TGTGCCAGCTCACCATCCCGAGGGGGGCAGTTCTTC
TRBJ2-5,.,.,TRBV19,CASSSGMYQETQYF,TGTGCCAGTAGTAGCGGAATGTACCAAGAGACCCAGTACTTC
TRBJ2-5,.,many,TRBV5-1,CASSSNTGDQETQYF,TGCGCCAGCAGCTCCAACACGGGGGACCAAGAGACCCAGTACTTC
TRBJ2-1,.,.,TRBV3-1,CASSPTGASYNEQFF,TGTGCCAGCAGCCCCACCGGAGCGAGTTACAATGAGCAGTTCTTC
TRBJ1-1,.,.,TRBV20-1,CSARAPGRAYTEALF,TGCAGTGCTAGAGCCCCAGGACGGGCTTACACTGAAGCTCTCTTT
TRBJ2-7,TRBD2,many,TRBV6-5,CATRGLAGVYEQYF,TGTGCCACCCGGGGACTAGCGGGAGTCTACGAGCAGTACTTC
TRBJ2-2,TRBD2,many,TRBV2,CASSGTSPFSGELFF,TGTGCCAGCAGTGGGACTAGCCCTTTTTCCGGGGAGCTGTTTTTT
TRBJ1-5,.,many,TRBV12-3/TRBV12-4,CASSFSGGKQPQHF,TGTGCCAGCAGTTTTTCCGGGGGGAAGCAGCCCCAGCATTTT
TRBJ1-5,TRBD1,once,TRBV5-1,CASSFLQGTNQLQHF,TGCGCCAGCAGCTTTCTACAGGGGACAAATCAGCTCCAGCATTTT
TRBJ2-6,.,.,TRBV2,CASSEALGNTEAF,TGTGCCAGCAGTGAAGCGCTTGGGAACACTGAAGCTTTC
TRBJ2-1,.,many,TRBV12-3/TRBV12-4,CASSLRRLSYNEQFF,TGTGCCAGCAGTTTACGCAGGCTCTCCTACAATGAGCAGTTCTTC
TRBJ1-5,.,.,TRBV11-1,CASSSPGVQPQHF,TGTGCCAGCAGCTCCCCAGGGGTTCAGCCCCAGCATTTT
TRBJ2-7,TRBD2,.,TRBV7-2,CASSSEGGSSYEQYF,TGTGCCAGCAGCTCCGAGGGCGGGAGCTCCTACGAGCAGTACTTC
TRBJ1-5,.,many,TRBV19,CASKDSNQPQHF,TGTGCCAGTAAGGACAGCAATCAGCCCCAGCATTTT
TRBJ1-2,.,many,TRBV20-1,CSAPGSSYGYTF,TGCAGTGCTCCCGGGTCGTCCTATGGCTACACCTTC
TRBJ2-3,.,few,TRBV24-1,CATSAAGSPTDTQYF,TGTGCCACCAGTGCCGCCGGATCCCCCACAGATACGCAGTATTTT
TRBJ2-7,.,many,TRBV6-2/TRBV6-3,CASSYEPYEQYF,TGTGCCAGCAGTTACGAGCCCTACGAGCAGTACTTC
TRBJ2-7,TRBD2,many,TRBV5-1,CASKGVAGGPYEQYF,TGCGCCAGCAAAGGGGTAGCGGGAGGCCCCTACGAGCAGTACTTC
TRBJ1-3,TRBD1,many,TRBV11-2,CASSRWTGSSGNTIYF,TGTGCCAGCAGCCGCTGGACAGGGAGCTCTGGAAACACCATATATTTT
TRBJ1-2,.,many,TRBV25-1,CASINLDYGYTF,TGTGCCAGCATCAACCTGGACTATGGCTACACCTTC
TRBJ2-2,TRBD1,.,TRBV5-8,CASAPRQGREVGELFF,TGTGCCAGCGCCCCTCGACAGGGGCGTGAGGTCGGGGAGCTGTTTTTT
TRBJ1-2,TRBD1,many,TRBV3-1,CASKYGQEYGYTF,TGTGCCAGCAAATACGGACAGGAATATGGCTACACCTTC
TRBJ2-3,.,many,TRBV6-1,CASSDMRGDTQYF,TGTGCCAGCAGTGATATGAGGGGAGATACGCAGTATTTT